These T cell receptor beta chains were read from a single sample in a study of persistence of HIV-infected CD4 T cells. The assay was immunoSEQ multiplex PCR, and TCRdb's table has in-frame clones only and misses some. The sample consists of under 40,000 clones, approximately 85% of them appearing once. These receptors have no known antigen. The sequencing used CD4+ T cells sorted from PBMCs after roughly 17-hour stimulation, collected from a patient who received antiretroviral therapy. The receptors come from an adult woman with HIV who was CMV-seropositive. CDR3s include the opening cysteine and the closing phenylalanine or tryptophan. A D gene is named only where the DNA matches it firmly. A row's size may be missing; if present it is once, few, many or a size class.

V	J	D	size	CDR3	DNA
TRBV6-1	TRBJ2-5	-	-	CASSGFSKWDRETQYF	TGTGCCAGCAGTGGTTTTAGTAAATGGGACCGGGAGACCCAGTACTTC
TRBV24-1	TRBJ2-2	TRBD2	-	CATSDFRSVVAGPRGNTGELFF	TGTGCCACCAGTGATTTCCGTAGTGTGGTAGCGGGACCTCGGGGTAACACCGGGGAGCTGTTTTTT
TRBV12-3/TRBV12-4	TRBJ2-2	-	few	CASTVGIGELFF	TGTGCCAGCACGGTCGGGATCGGGGAGCTGTTTTTT
TRBV7-2	TRBJ1-1	TRBD1	-	CASSLATGWRTEAFF	TGTGCCAGCAGCTTAGCGACAGGGTGGCGGACTGAAGCTTTCTTT
TRBV6-1	TRBJ2-3	TRBD2	-	CASSEVTAGGADTQYF	TGTGCCAGCAGTGAAGTCACAGCGGGAGGCGCAGATACGCAGTATTTT
TRBV12-5	TRBJ1-1	-	few	CASGLSPKLSEAFF	TGTGCTAGTGGTTTGTCCCCCAAGTTATCTGAAGCTTTCTTT
TRBV19	TRBJ1-1	-	few	CASSPKLGGTEAFF	TGTGCCAGTAGCCCTAAACTAGGCGGCACTGAAGCTTTCTTT
TRBV5-1	TRBJ1-2	-	-	CASSGTDYGYTF	TGCGCCAGCAGCGGCACAGATTATGGCTACACCTTC
TRBV30	TRBJ1-3	TRBD1	few	CAWSINRGTGNTIYF	TGTGCCTGGAGTATAAACAGGGGGACTGGAAACACCATATATTTT
TRBV18	TRBJ1-2	-	-	CASSPPGGVGTHGYTF	TGTGCCAGCTCACCACCGGGAGGGGTCGGAACGCATGGCTACACCTTC
TRBV18	TRBJ2-5	-	-	CASSPNKGPTETQYF	TGTGCCAGTTCACCTAACAAGGGACCCACGGAGACCCAGTACTTC
TRBV5-4	TRBJ2-2	-	few	CASSTDWTGELFF	TGTGCCAGCAGCACCGACTGGACCGGGGAGCTGTTTTTT
TRBV19	TRBJ1-2	-	-	CASSISNTDTLGTF	TGTGCCAGTAGTATAAGTAATACGGATACTCTAGGCACCTTC
TRBV5-1	TRBJ2-7	-	-	CASSLDGGNEQYF	TGCGCCAGCAGCTTGGACGGCGGGAACGAGCAGTACTTC